This TCR beta chain originates from a study of breast tumors, draining lymph nodes, adjacent tissues. Findings and caveats of the study: That most tumor T cells come from lymph nodes remained unproven.

Germline values: CDR1 WNHNN, CDR2 SYGVQD (reference sequence). This CDR3 contains 13 residues. V trimming: 6 bases; J trimming: 4 bases; junction bases outside the gene matches: 3. This clonotype has more than one count but fewer than ten. What it recognizes is unknown. From the multiplex PCR reads, TCRdb called clonotypes with MiXCR, one entry per CDR3 protein. The sample comprises 13,000 or so distinct CDR3 sequences, roughly 62% of which are singletons, and 45% to 55% rests with the top ten. Input material: tumor-adjacent breast tissue. The source of this sequence is a female donor with breast cancer. Some clones in this sample may be carry-over from other donors' samples. The chain is built from TRBV10-1 and TRBJ1-3, with 7 bases that match TRBD1. The CDR3 reads CASSTGQGNTIYF. As DNA, the CDR3 is TGCGCCAGCAGCACGGGACAGGGAAACACCATATATTTT.